This entry lists 15 T cell receptor beta chains sequenced from one sample in a study of cytomegalovirus exposure and HLA in healthy donors. Both 60 Vbeta primers and 13 Jbeta primers went into the PCR. Clones were read by immunoSEQ multiplex PCR, and TCRdb kept only the in-frame ones, dropping some. The repertoire holds more than 95,000 clones, with 80% to 85% as singletons. Sequenced input: PBMCs. Source of these receptors: a woman aged 30 to 39 in good health and CMV-seronegative.

This chain joins TRBV5-1 and TRBJ2-7, with 12 bases lining up with TRBD2. This CDR3 is 15 amino acids long. J gave up 5 bases and V 7 bases, and 10 bases lay outside the gene matches. Germline V gives CDR1 SGHRS, CDR2 YFSETQ. CDR3 in amino acids: CASGPGLAGSNEQYF. CDR3 DNA: TGCGCCAGCGGCCCCGGACTAGCGGGAAGCAACGAGCAGTACTTC.

This sequence joins TRBV25-1 and TRBJ2-1, with 12 bases fitting TRBD2. The length of the CDR3 is 15 residues. Germline-derived CDR1 and CDR2 are MGHDK and SYGVNS. The V gene end was trimmed by 3 bases and the J gene end by 5 bases; junction bases not matched to a gene: 2. CDR3 in DNA: TGTGCCAGCAGTGATCTAGCGGGAGGGGACAATGAGCAGTTCTTC. Its protein product is CASSDLAGGDNEQFF.

J is TRBJ2-7 and V is TRBV7-6; the match to TRBD2 covers 9 bases. Germline lookup yields CDR1 SGHVS and CDR2 FNYEAQ. CDR3 length: 14 amino acids. This CDR3 reads CASGSGTSPYEQYF. The CDR3 coding sequence is TGTGCGAGTGGATCCGGGACTAGCCCCTACGAGCAGTACTTC.

V gene TRBV19 combines with J gene TRBJ2-7; 7 nucleotides align to TRBD2. The CDR3 runs 14 residues. The trim removed 8 bases at V and 1 base at J, leaving 8 bases unmatched. Looked up from germline, CDR1 is LNHDA and CDR2 is SQIVND (reference sequence). CDR3 in amino acids: CASANTGGSYEQYF. In DNA form, the CDR3 reads TGTGCCAGTGCCAATACGGGGGGTTCCTACGAGCAGTACTTC.

This clone was counted between two and nine times. V and J are TRBV28 and TRBJ1-2; D is undetermined. Between the trimmed V and J ends, which lost 8 bases and 1 base, there was a span of 14 bases. Germline CDR1 and CDR2: MDHEN and SYDVKM. There are 14 residues in the CDR3. Here the CDR3 DNA reads TGTGCCAGCCGTGATGGGCCAAGTAACTATGGCTACACCTTC. Encoded protein: CASRDGPSNYGYTF.

V gene TRBV14 combines with J gene TRBJ2-3; weak D call: TRBD2 (5 bases). Germline CDR1 and CDR2: SGHDN and FVKESK. The CDR3 is 14 amino acids. Deletions cut 6 bases from V and 0 bases from J, with 10 bases between. CDR3 in DNA: TGTGCCAGCAGTCTGGAGCGGAGCACAGATACGCAGTATTTT. Its translation is CASSLERSTDTQYF.

About this clone: Relative to the germline gene, one junction end is altered; a read error may explain this. This chain joins TRBV6-1 and TRBJ2-1, with 7 bases matching TRBD1. This CDR3 is built from 12 residues. Germline V gives CDR1 MNHNS, CDR2 SASEGT. CDR3 residues: CATFTSPTGTVF. The CDR3 DNA follows: TGTGCCACCTTTACTTCTCCGACCGGGACAGTCTTC.

The chain employs TRBV7-2 and TRBJ2-7, with a possible D match to TRBD1 (6 bases). Looked up from germline, CDR1 is SGHTA and CDR2 is FQGNSA. CDR3 length: 13 amino acids. Trimming removed 3 bases at V and 7 bases at J, with 13 bases between. Here the CDR3 DNA reads TGTGCCAGCAGCTTGGACAGAAGAGCTGAGCAGTACTTC. As protein: CASSLDRRAEQYF. Looking up the rest from reference TRBV7-2 and TRBJ2-7 gives the full variable domain: GAGVSQSPSNKVTEKGKDVELRCDPISGHTALYWYRQSLGQGLEFLIYFQGNSAPDKSGLPSDRFSAERTGGSVSTLTIQRTQQEDSAVYLCASSLDRRAEQYFGPGTRLTVT.

The V gene is TRBV19, the J gene TRBJ1-2; 7 nucleotides match TRBD1. The CDR3 is 14 residues long. The V and J ends lost 7 bases and 7 bases, in that order; junction bases with no gene match: 12. The V gene's germline CDR1 is LNHDA and CDR2 SQIVND (reference sequence). This CDR3 reads CASKPGGSIGGYTF. The DNA for the CDR3 is TGTGCCAGTAAGCCAGGGGGGAGTATCGGTGGCTACACCTTC.

This clone was counted a few times. The same CDR3 can be traced to other DNA sequences in this sample. V and J are TRBV5-6 and TRBJ2-7; D is undetermined. Germline CDR1 and CDR2: SGHDT and YYEEEE. The CDR3 has 12 residues. V lost 0 bases and J 3 bases, leaving 4 bases between the germline ends. For the CDR3, the DNA is TGTGCCAGCAGCTTGGCGAGCTACGAGCAGTACTTC. It specifies CASSLASYEQYF.

This clone was detected once. This chain links TRBV27 with TRBJ2-3; 7 nucleotides align to TRBD2. The CDR3 is 16 residues long. Germline-derived CDR1 and CDR2 are MNHEY and SMNVEV (reference sequence). The J segment lost 2 bases and the V segment lost 2 bases, leaving 7 bases of the junction unmatched. CDR3 protein: CASSLTWAGDTDTQYF. CDR3 DNA sequence: TGTGCCAGCAGTTTAACCTGGGCGGGAGACACAGATACGCAGTATTTT.

Worth noting for this clone: Compared with germline, one end of the junction differs, possibly owing to a read error. The chain joins TRBV7-9 to TRBJ2-7, with TRBD2 matching 9 bases. The CDR3 is 18 amino acids. Per germline, CDR1 SEHNR and CDR2 FQNEAQ (reference sequence). The CDR3 DNA follows: TGTTCCAGCAGCTTAAGCCCAAGCCCTAGCGGGATAACCTACGAGCAGTACTTC. Translated: CSSSLSPSPSGITYEQYF.

CDR3 residues: CASSESRGLNTEAFF. The CDR3 DNA follows: TGCGCCAGCAGTGAGTCTAGGGGATTGAACACTGAAGCTTTCTTT. This rearrangement joins TRBV10-2 to TRBJ1-1; possibly TRBD1 for D (5 bases). With 0 bases removed from V and 0 bases from J, the gap between germline ends came to 8 bases. Germline CDR1 WSHSY, CDR2 SAAADI. The CDR3 covers 15 residues.

The genes are TRBV28 and TRBJ2-3; 7 nucleotides match TRBD2. The germline V gene encodes CDR1 MDHEN and CDR2 SYDVKM. The CDR3 consists of 15 residues. V trimming: 2 bases; J trimming: 3 bases; junction bases outside the gene matches: 5. CDR3 DNA: TGTGCCAGCAGTTTAGGCGGGGGTGGGACAGATACGCAGTATTTT. It yields the protein CASSLGGGGTDTQYF.

The rearrangement joins TRBV27 to TRBJ1-1; 8 nucleotides align to TRBD1. The CDR3 is made up of 15 amino acids. Germline CDR1 is MNHEY and CDR2 is SMNVEV (reference sequence). The junction had 6 bases not matched to a gene; V was cut back by 5 bases and J by 1 base. The DNA for the CDR3 is TGTGCCAGCAGTCCCGGGACAGGACCGAACACTGAAGCTTTCTTT. This codes for CASSPGTGPNTEAFF.